The 32 T cell receptor beta chains reported below all come from one sample, sequenced in a study of T cell responses to AZD1222 COVID-19 vaccine. Data came from immunoSEQ multiplex PCR; TCRdb stores just in-frame clones and leaves some out. The table records 100,000 to 150,000 clones, 85% to 90% of them present only once. The sample was peripheral blood, taken on day 0 of AZD1222 vaccination. These receptors all stem from an adult in good health.

The V call is TRBV7-3, the J call TRBJ1-4, with 9 nucleotides matching TRBD1. This CDR3 has 15 amino acids. J gave up 7 bases and V 5 bases, and 8 bases lay outside the gene matches. CDR1 is SGHTA, CDR2 FQGTGA, per germline. In nucleotides, the CDR3 is TGTGCCAGCAGCGTCACAGGGGGCGGGAGTGAAAAACTGTTTTTT. It is translated as CASSVTGGGSEKLFF.

The V gene is TRBV5-6, the J gene TRBJ1-2, with D tentatively TRBD1 (5 bases). The CDR3 has 16 amino acids. Germline V CDR1 and CDR2: SGHDT, YYEEEE. Trimming shortened V by 3 bases and J by 0 bases, and 15 bases separated the two germline ends. This CDR3 reads CASSSVTGQANYGYTF. CDR3 DNA: TGTGCCAGCAGCTCGGTAACGGGGCAGGCTAACTATGGCTACACCTTC.

Only a few counts were recorded for this clone. V gene TRBV5-1 combines with J gene TRBJ1-2; D not resolved. Germline CDR1 is SGHRS and CDR2 is YFSETQ. CDR3 length equals 15 residues. Trimming shortened V by 6 bases and J by 2 bases, and 17 bases separated the two germline ends. This CDR3 reads CASNPGGVVNYGYTF. For the CDR3, the DNA is TGCGCCAGCAACCCGGGTGGGGTGGTGAACTATGGCTACACCTTC. The full variable domain, completed using reference TRBV5-1 and TRBJ1-2, is KAGVTQTPRYLIKTRGQQVTLSCSPISGHRSVSWYQQTPGQGLQFLFEYFSETQRNKGNFPGRFSGRQFSNSRSEMNVSTLELGDSALYLCASNPGGVVNYGYTFGSGTRLTVV.

This rearrangement joins TRBV5-4 to TRBJ2-7; 7 bases line up with TRBD2. The V gene end was trimmed by 3 bases and the J gene end by 1 base; junction bases not matched to a gene: 7. The CDR3 length is 15 residues. CDR1 and CDR2 (germline): SGHNT, YYREEE (reference sequence). DNA for the CDR3: TGTGCCAGCAGCTCTTCGGGACTAAAATCCTACGAGCAGTACTTC. Translation: CASSSSGLKSYEQYF.

The genes are TRBV3-1 (or the pseudogene TRBV3-2) and TRBJ1-2; 8 positions match TRBD1. V shed 7 bases, J shed 5 bases, and the junction held 6 bases outside the gene matches. CDR3 length equals 13 residues. The germline CDR1 and CDR2 sequences are LGHDT and YNNKEL (reference sequence). The CDR3 sequence: CASMDRVLYGYTF. DNA for the CDR3: TGTGCCAGCATGGACAGGGTATTATATGGCTACACCTTC.

The rearrangement uses TRBV27 and TRBJ2-7, with a possible D match to TRBD2 (7 bases). Trimming pared 7 bases from V and 9 bases from J, leaving 16 bases between. The germline gives CDR1 MNHEY, CDR2 SMNVEV (reference sequence). The CDR3 spans 12 residues. CDR3 residues: CASTRPGGGQYF. In DNA, the CDR3 is TGTGCCAGCACCCGCCCGGGGGGCGGGCAGTACTTC.

There are a few counts of this clone. The V call is TRBV18, the J call TRBJ2-5; unclear D gene. The CDR3 loop spans 12 amino acids. Trimming removed 2 bases from V and 5 bases from J, with 6 bases in between. Germline V gene sequence: CDR1 KGHSH, CDR2 LQKENI. Here the CDR3 reads CASSPGRETQYF. The CDR3 DNA sequence: TGTGCCAGCTCACCAGGTCGCGAGACCCAGTACTTC.

CDR3 nucleotide sequence: TGTGCCAGCAGTTTTCGGGGAGCTGGAAACACCATATATTTT. This translates into CASSFRGAGNTIYF. The V call is TRBV28, the J call TRBJ1-3; no clear D. The germline gives CDR1 MDHEN, CDR2 SYDVKM. This CDR3 is built from 14 residues. Trimming cost V 3 bases and J 2 bases, with 8 bases left between them.

The V and J genes are TRBV27 and TRBJ2-5; D is undetermined. Trimming left V 2 bases short and J 4 bases short, with 14 bases between. The CDR3 has 15 residues. From germline, CDR1 is MNHEY and CDR2 SMNVEV (reference sequence). CDR3 sequence: CASSLRAGWGETQYF. In DNA, the CDR3 is TGTGCCAGCAGTTTAAGGGCTGGGTGGGGAGAGACCCAGTACTTC.

Here the CDR3 DNA reads TGTGCCAGCGGACGCGGGGGGCCCTACGAGCAGTACTTC. This gives the protein CASGRGGPYEQYF. The chain recombines TRBV27 with TRBJ2-7; 8 bases fit TRBD2. Germline V CDR1 and CDR2: MNHEY, SMNVEV (reference sequence). This CDR3 is built from 13 residues. J lost 2 bases, V lost 8 bases, and 5 bases had no gene match.

The CDR3 is CASSLRGPKLGYTF. The CDR3 DNA reads as TGTGCCAGCAGCCTCAGGGGGCCGAAATTAGGCTACACCTTC. The V call is TRBV3-1 (or the pseudogene TRBV3-2), the J call TRBJ1-2; 8 positions agree with TRBD1. There are 14 residues in the CDR3. Germline loops: CDR1 LGHDT, CDR2 YNNKEL (reference sequence). The ends lost 4 bases at V and 8 bases at J; junction bases unmatched: 9.

The chain links TRBV7-3 to TRBJ2-3, with TRBD2 matching 7 bases. Germline loops: CDR1 SGHTA, CDR2 FQGTGA. The V and J ends lost 1 base and 6 bases, in that order; junction bases with no gene match: 4. The CDR3 covers 14 residues. As DNA, the CDR3 is TGTGCCAGCAGCTTAAATCCAGCGGGGGATACGCAGTATTTT. As protein: CASSLNPAGDTQYF.

This clone was picked up one time. CDR3 bases: TGTGCCAGTAGTATAGTCAAGGACGGGGAGCTGTTTTTT. It codes for CASSIVKDGELFF. The chain uses TRBV19 and TRBJ2-2, with unresolved D. V shed 1 base and J shed 7 bases, with 7 bases lying between them. Germline V CDR1 and CDR2: LNHDA, SQIVND (reference sequence). This CDR3 region has 13 residues. Drawing the rest from reference TRBV19 and TRBJ2-2, the complete variable domain is DGGITQSPKYLFRKEGQNVTLSCEQNLNHDAMYWYRQDPGQGLRLIYYSQIVNDFQKGDIAEGYSVSREKKESFPLTVTSAQKNPTAFYLCASSIVKDGELFFGEGSRLTVL.

This clone was picked up one time. This chain joins TRBV5-1 and TRBJ1-1; D call uncertain. V was shortened by 4 bases and J by 3 bases, with 13 bases between the two germline ends. CDR1 is SGHRS, CDR2 YFSETQ, per germline. The CDR3 covers 14 residues. The CDR3 region has the DNA TGCGCCAGCAGCGAAGCAGGTGGGGACACTGAAGCTTTCTTT. Protein: CASSEAGGDTEAFF.

The V gene is TRBV19, the J gene TRBJ1-2, with 9 bases aligning to TRBD1. There are 13 residues in the CDR3. Germline CDR1 reads LNHDA; CDR2 reads SQIVND (reference sequence). The J segment lost 6 bases and the V segment lost 4 bases, leaving 3 bases of the junction unmatched. This CDR3 is CASSTTGGDGYTF. The CDR3 DNA reads TGTGCCAGTAGTACCACAGGGGGCGATGGCTACACCTTC.

This clone was picked up one time. This chain uses TRBV6-2 or TRBV6-3 with TRBJ1-5; D gene uncertain. CDR1 is MNHEY and CDR2 is SVGEGT in the germline V gene. The CDR3 runs 14 residues. V was pared by 2 bases and J by 4 bases, with 9 bases between. The DNA for the CDR3 is TGTGCCAGCAGTTACACGGTGCCGAATCAGCCCCAGCATTTT. Protein sequence: CASSYTVPNQPQHF.

This sequence joins TRBV7-2 and TRBJ2-1; 7 nucleotides line up with TRBD2. Germline V gene lookup returns CDR1 SGHTA and CDR2 FQGNSA. J gave up 7 bases and V 0 bases, and 6 bases lay outside the gene matches. The CDR3 spans 15 residues. CDR3 DNA sequence: TGTGCCAGCAGCTTAGCGGGAGGGCCCTCTAATGAGCAGTTCTTC. Encoded protein: CASSLAGGPSNEQFF.

The V gene is TRBV7-3, the J gene TRBJ1-6; TRBD1 might be the D (6 bases). CDR3 length: 16 amino acids. V dropped 2 bases and J dropped 7 bases, with 15 bases sitting between them. Germline CDR1 is SGHTA and CDR2 is FQGTGA. DNA for the CDR3: TGTGCCAGCAGCTTAGACGGGGGCGCGGGGAATTCACCCCTCCACTTT. Its translation: CASSLDGGAGNSPLHF. Filled out from reference TRBV7-3 and TRBJ1-6, the complete variable domain reads GAGVSQTPSNKVTEKGKYVELRCDPISGHTALYWYRQSLGQGPEFLIYFQGTGAADDSGLPNDRFFAVRPEGSVSTLKIQRTERGDSAVYLCASSLDGGAGNSPLHFGNGTRLTVT.

The genes are TRBV28 and TRBJ1-3, with D tentatively TRBD1 (5 bases). The CDR3 totals 13 residues. V lost 7 bases and J 0 bases, leaving 7 bases between the germline ends. The germline V gene has CDR1 MDHEN and CDR2 SYDVKM. The CDR3 DNA is TGTGCCAGCACGGGGACCTCTGGAAACACCATATATTTT. Its protein is CASTGTSGNTIYF.

As to this clone: Other DNA sequences in this specimen translate into the identical CDR3. The chain is built from TRBV3-1 (or the pseudogene TRBV3-2) and TRBJ1-4; no firm D call. Per germline, CDR1 LGHDT and CDR2 YNNKEL (reference sequence). The ends were cut back, 1 base at V and 8 bases at J, with 5 bases in the middle. The CDR3 has 12 amino acids. CDR3 amino acids: CASSQGEEKLFF. The CDR3 DNA is TGTGCCAGCAGCCAAGGTGAAGAAAAACTGTTTTTT.

V is TRBV10-3 and J is TRBJ2-1; D ambiguous. Germline CDR1 reads ENHRY; CDR2 reads SYGVKD. The V and J ends lost 6 bases and 6 bases respectively, with 9 bases between them. There are 12 residues in the CDR3. In DNA, the CDR3 is TGTGCCATCAGGGGCGACCCCAATGAGCAGTTCTTC. Its translation: CAIRGDPNEQFF.

The chain uses TRBV2 and TRBJ2-7; D is undetermined. Germline V gives CDR1 SNHLY, CDR2 FYNNEI. V lost 1 base and J lost 5, with 9 bases in between. CDR3 length equals 13 residues. In DNA, the CDR3 is TGTGCCAGCAGTGAAGGGGGTTTCGACGAGCAGTACTTC. The encoded protein is CASSEGGFDEQYF.

The chain joins TRBV24-1 to TRBJ2-2; D call uncertain. Per germline, CDR1 KGHDR and CDR2 SFDVKD. The V gene lost 8 bases and the J gene lost 1 base, with 7 bases spanning the gap. CDR3 length: 13 residues. The CDR3 region is CATMPGNTGELFF. DNA of the CDR3: TGTGCCACCATGCCCGGGAACACCGGGGAGCTGTTTTTT.

In its sample, this clone was seen once. The chain combines TRBV18 with TRBJ1-1; D might be TRBD1 (6 bases). Germline V CDR1 and CDR2: KGHSH, LQKENI. V was trimmed by 8 bases and J by 4 bases, leaving 14 bases between them. This CDR3 region has 13 residues. The CDR3, as DNA: TGTGCCAGCGGGGGGGCCTTGGGCACTGAAGCTTTCTTT. Protein sequence: CASGGALGTEAFF.

The CDR3 reads CASSLAATGTGFAEQFF. CDR3 coding DNA: TGTGCCAGCAGCTTAGCCGCGACAGGGACAGGGTTCGCTGAGCAGTTCTTC. The rearrangement links TRBV7-6 to TRBJ2-1, with 9 bases that match TRBD1. Germline assignment: CDR1 SGHVS and CDR2 FNYEAQ. V gave up 0 bases and J gave up 9 bases; unmatched junction bases: 12. The CDR3 contains 17 residues.

V is TRBV6-6 and J is TRBJ1-4, with TRBD1 identical over 8 bases. V lost 6 bases, J lost 5 bases, and 11 bases stayed unmatched. This CDR3 contains 16 residues. Germline V gives CDR1 MNHNY, CDR2 SVGAGI (reference sequence). The CDR3 DNA sequence: TGTGCCAGCAGGAGTCTCAACAGGGGGAAAAATGAAAAACTGTTTTTT. As protein: CASRSLNRGKNEKLFF.

J is TRBJ2-5 and V is TRBV30; 8 nucleotides align to TRBD2. The germline gives CDR1 GTSNPN, CDR2 SVGIG (reference sequence). The CDR3 sequence is 14 residues long. V lost 0 bases to trimming and J lost 5 bases; unmatched junction nucleotides: 5. The CDR3 DNA reads as TGTGCCTGGAGTGTGGGACTAGTGGGGGAGACCCAGTACTTC. As protein: CAWSVGLVGETQYF.

The genes are TRBV3-1 (or the pseudogene TRBV3-2) and TRBJ2-7, with 8 bases identical to TRBD2. This CDR3 is built from 15 residues. The V and J ends lost 1 base and 0 bases, in that order; junction bases with no gene match: 2. Germline values: CDR1 LGHDT, CDR2 YNNKEL (reference sequence). DNA for the CDR3: TGTGCCAGCAGCCAAGGACTAGCGCCCTCCTACGAGCAGTACTTC. Its translation: CASSQGLAPSYEQYF.

The chain is built from TRBV6-5 and TRBJ1-1; possibly TRBD1 for D (5 bases). Germline V lookup: CDR1 MNHEY, CDR2 SVGAGI. The CDR3 has 15 amino acids. V was shortened by 4 bases and J by 0 bases, with 12 bases between the two germline ends. The CDR3 nucleotides read TGTGCCAGCAGTTCTCCAGGGCAGTTGAACACTGAAGCTTTCTTT. Protein product: CASSSPGQLNTEAFF.

This chain joins TRBV7-7 and TRBJ2-5; D is possibly TRBD2 (6 bases). Germline-derived CDR1 and CDR2 are SSHAT and FNYEAQ (reference sequence). The germline V and J ends were trimmed by 1 base and 2 bases, with 17 bases remaining between them. The CDR3 runs to 17 residues. The DNA of the CDR3 is TGTGCCAGCAGCTTAGGCGGGGCAGCCGGCCAACAAGAGACCCAGTACTTC. It yields the protein CASSLGGAAGQQETQYF. Supplemented by reference TRBV7-7 and TRBJ2-5, the full variable domain reads GAGVSQSPRYKVTKRGQDVTLRCDPISSHATLYWYQQALGQGPEFLTYFNYEAQPDKSGLPSDRFSAERPEGSISTLTIQRTEQRDSAMYRCASSLGGAAGQQETQYFGPGTRLLVL.

V is TRBV2 and J is TRBJ2-5; 8 nucleotides line up with TRBD2. This CDR3 contains 14 residues. Germline V gene data show CDR1 as SNHLY and CDR2 as FYNNEI. The V gene end was trimmed by 6 bases and the J gene end by 6 bases; junction bases not matched to a gene: 9. The CDR3 sequence is CASRGGGLLKTQYF. The CDR3 coding sequence is TGTGCCAGCAGGGGCGGGGGGCTCTTAAAGACCCAGTACTTC.

The V gene is TRBV29-1, the J gene TRBJ2-1; the match to TRBD2 covers 8 bases. Germline lookup yields CDR1 SQVTM and CDR2 ANQGSEA. There are 16 residues in the CDR3. J was trimmed by 5 bases and V by 3 bases; bases with no gene match: 12. Here the CDR3 reads CSVDIGGGSLHNEQFF. CDR3 sequence (DNA): TGCAGCGTTGATATCGGCGGGGGGTCCCTTCACAATGAGCAGTTCTTC.